The rows below give T cell receptor beta chains drawn from one sample of a study of cytomegalovirus exposure and HLA in healthy donors. This table comes from immunoSEQ multiplex PCR, and its TCRdb copy is limited to in-frame clones, with some not included. Here the sample spans some 170,000 clones, more than 80% being singletons. Sequenced material: PBMCs. The source is a woman aged 45-65 years in good health and CMV-seronegative. The CDR3 runs from the conserved cysteine through the conserved F or W. D genes are given only for firm matches. Size is omitted from some rows. Given values are once, few, many or a class for expanded clones.

D gene	V gene	clone size	J gene	CDR3 DNA	CDR3 protein
NA	TRBV9	NA	TRBJ2-3	TGTGCCAGCAGCGTAGTTGGACTAACGGCCACAGATACGCAGTATTTT	CASSVVGLTATDTQYF
TRBD2	TRBV6-1	NA	TRBJ2-3	TGTGCCAGCAGTGCCGGACTAGGCAGAGATACGCAGTATTTT	CASSAGLGRDTQYF
NA	TRBV6-5	few	TRBJ1-4	TGTGCCAGCAGGGGTGGAGCAACTAATGAAAAACTGTTTTTT	CASRGGATNEKLFF
TRBD1	TRBV9	NA	TRBJ2-1	TGTGCCAGCAGCAAGGGGGCGCGTACCTCCTACAATGAGCAGTTCTTC	CASSKGARTSYNEQFF
TRBD2	TRBV6-5	NA	TRBJ2-4	TGTGCCAGCAGAACTAGCGGTGATGGAAACATTCAGTACTTC	CASRTSGDGNIQYF
NA	TRBV29-1	NA	TRBJ1-3	TGCAGCGTTCATAGCTCTGGAAACACCATATATTTT	CSVHSSGNTIYF
NA	TRBV29-1	NA	TRBJ1-4	TGCAGCGCCGGCGAGCCCACGGGTGAAAAACTGTTTTTT	CSAGEPTGEKLFF
NA	TRBV29-1	NA	TRBJ2-7	TGCAGCGTTGAAGAGCAGGGGTCGTACGAGCAGTACTTC	CSVEEQGSYEQYF
TRBD1	TRBV30	NA	TRBJ1-4	TGTGCCTGGAGTGCGGGACAGGGAGACGAAAAACTGTTTTTT	CAWSAGQGDEKLFF
NA	TRBV7-2	NA	TRBJ2-7	TGTGCCAGCAGCTTAACCGGTACCTCCTACGAGCAGTACTTC	CASSLTGTSYEQYF
NA	TRBV27	NA	TRBJ1-1	TGTGCCAGCAGTTCCGGTGGTGGAGCTTTCTTT	CASSSGGGAFF
TRBD1	TRBV5-4	NA	TRBJ1-2	TGTGCCAGCCTTAAAAAGACTCAGGGGGCGTCCTATGGCTACACCTTC	CASLKKTQGASYGYTF
NA	TRBV6-5	once	TRBJ2-7	TGTGCCAGCAGTTACTCGAGGGGGAGCGAGCAGTACTTC	CASSYSRGSEQYF
TRBD1	TRBV5-1	NA	TRBJ1-1	TGCGCCAGCAGCTTGGCCTTGGTAGGGGGCGAATGGTACACTGAAGCTTTCTTT	CASSLALVGGEWYTEAFF
NA	TRBV9	NA	TRBJ2-7	TGTGCCAGCAGCAGAGACCTCGCAGCCTCAGGCTACGAGCAGTACTTC	CASSRDLAASGYEQYF
NA	TRBV15	NA	TRBJ1-6	TGTGCCACCAGCAGGGCAGGGATTAATTCACCCCTCCACTTT	CATSRAGINSPLHF
NA	TRBV19	NA	TRBJ2-1	TGTGCCAGTAGCCTTTTTTCCGGGTTCAATGAGCAGTTCTTC	CASSLFSGFNEQFF
NA	TRBV5-1	NA	TRBJ1-1	TGCGCCAGCAGCTTGGACCCAGGGTGGAACACTGAAGCTTTCTTT	CASSLDPGWNTEAFF
TRBD2	TRBV28	NA	TRBJ2-1	TGTGCCAGCAGTTTAGCGGGGGGGCGGTTTAATGAGCAGTTCTTC	CASSLAGGRFNEQFF
TRBD2	TRBV18	NA	TRBJ2-3	TGTGCCAGCTCACCCGGACTAGCGGATCGCACAGATACGCAGTATTTT	CASSPGLADRTDTQYF
NA	TRBV5-1	NA	TRBJ2-1	TGCGCCAGCAGCTTGGGTCGCGGAAGCATGTTTGATGAGCAGTTCTTC	CASSLGRGSMFDEQFF
NA	TRBV7-9	NA	TRBJ2-3	TGTGCCAGCAGCCCCCCCAGGGGTCGGCCAGATACGCAGTATTTT	CASSPPRGRPDTQYF
TRBD1	TRBV28	few	TRBJ1-4	TGTGCCAGCTCTCCCCTGGACAGGTTAAACGAAAAACTGTTTTTT	CASSPLDRLNEKLFF
TRBD2	TRBV2	NA	TRBJ2-5	TGTGCCAGCAGTGGGGGGGGAGTAGCGGAAGAGACCCAGTACTTC	CASSGGGVAEETQYF
TRBD1	TRBV28	NA	TRBJ2-5	TGTGCCAGCAGTTTCAGGGGGAGAACGGAAAAAGAGACCCAGTACTTC	CASSFRGRTEKETQYF
TRBD2	TRBV5-1	NA	TRBJ2-5	TGCGCCAGCAGCTTCCCTAGCGGGGCTAAAGAGACCCAGTACTTC	CASSFPSGAKETQYF
TRBD2	TRBV18	NA	TRBJ2-5	TGTGCCAGCTCACCTTTGGGACTAGCGGAGAAAGAGACCCAGTACTTC	CASSPLGLAEKETQYF
NA	TRBV9	NA	TRBJ2-6	TGCGCCAGCAGCCCCTCGGAGGGCTCTGGGGCCAACGTCCTGACTTTC	CASSPSEGSGANVLTF
TRBD2	TRBV9	NA	TRBJ2-3	TGTGCCAGCAGCGGACGACTAGCGGGAGGCATAGATACGCAGTATTTT	CASSGRLAGGIDTQYF
NA	TRBV5-6	NA	TRBJ2-3	TGTGCCAGCAGCCCCCCGAGCACAGATACGCAGTATTTT	CASSPPSTDTQYF
NA	TRBV11-2	NA	TRBJ2-7	TGTGCCAGCAGCTTCACCCAGTACAGGCAGTACTTC	CASSFTQYRQYF
TRBD1	TRBV25-1	NA	TRBJ2-5	TGTGCCAGCAGTAACTCCGTTGAACCCGCAGGGGGAGAGACCCAGTACTTC	CASSNSVEPAGGETQYF
TRBD2	TRBV28	NA	TRBJ2-2	TGTGCCAGCAGCCTCCGACTAGCGGGGCCGACCGGGGAGCTGTTTTTT	CASSLRLAGPTGELFF
TRBD2	TRBV4-1	NA	TRBJ2-1	TGCGCCAGCAGCCGCGTGACTAGCGGGGCCCTAGGGTACAATGAGCAGTTCTTC	CASSRVTSGALGYNEQFF
TRBD1	TRBV2	NA	TRBJ1-2	TGTGCCAGCCGAAACGACAGGGTGGGCTTTGGCTACACCTTC	CASRNDRVGFGYTF
NA	TRBV6-5	NA	TRBJ2-4	TGTGCCAGCAGTTACGGGCCTAGCGAAAACATTCAGTACTTC	CASSYGPSENIQYF
NA	TRBV29-1	once	TRBJ2-3	TGCAGCGTTGTCGGGGAACCAGATACGCAGTATTTT	CSVVGEPDTQYF
NA	TRBV19	NA	TRBJ1-5	TGTGCCAGTAGCAGACAGGCCCTGGGTCGCAATCAGCCCCAGCATTTT	CASSRQALGRNQPQHF
NA	TRBV6-5	NA	TRBJ2-7	TGTGCCAGCAGTTTGCTCTGGACTCCCCAATCCTACGAGCAGTACTTC	CASSLLWTPQSYEQYF
NA	TRBV27	NA	TRBJ2-7	TGTGCCAGCAGTTCTCTCGGGTACCCCCTTACAGGGAAGTGGAACTACGAGCAGTACTTC	CASSSLGYPLTGKWNYEQYF
TRBD1	TRBV2	NA	TRBJ1-2	TGTGCCAGCAGTGTAGGGGACAGGACCATCTATGGCTACACCTTC	CASSVGDRTIYGYTF
NA	TRBV10-1	NA	TRBJ1-1	TGCGCCAGCAGTGATGGGACACTATTGGGGTCGGAGTACGCTTTCTTT	CASSDGTLLGSEYAFF
NA	TRBV28	NA	TRBJ1-1	TGTGCCAGCAGTGAGAGAAAAGCTGAGGCTTTCTTT	CASSERKAEAFF
NA	TRBV30	NA	TRBJ1-1	TGTGCCTGGAGTGCAGGGCAGGGCGGAATTGGAGCTTTCTTT	CAWSAGQGGIGAFF
NA	TRBV10-3	NA	TRBJ1-2	TGTGCCATCAGTGAGGGACAGACAGCTAACTATGGCTACACCTTC	CAISEGQTANYGYTF
TRBD2	TRBV6-6	NA	TRBJ2-7	TGTGCCAGCAAGGGTACTAGCGGCTCCTACGAGCAGTACTTC	CASKGTSGSYEQYF
NA	TRBV5-1	NA	TRBJ1-2	TGCGCCAGCAGCTTCAAAGGGGGAGAAAACTATGGCTACACCTTC	CASSFKGGENYGYTF
TRBD1	TRBV2	NA	TRBJ2-7	TGTGCCAGCAAGAGGGGGCCGGTCTCCTACGAGCAGTACTTC	CASKRGPVSYEQYF
NA	TRBV7-2	NA	TRBJ2-3	TGTGCCAGCAGCTTAGGCGGCGGGGGCACAGATACGCAGTATTTT	CASSLGGGGTDTQYF
TRBD2	TRBV9	NA	TRBJ2-3	TGTGCCAGCAGCGTAGAGGGACTAGCGAGCACAGATACGCAGTATTTT	CASSVEGLASTDTQYF
TRBD2	TRBV7-7	NA	TRBJ2-5	TGTGCCAGCGGAGGGACTAGCGGCCAAGAGACCCAGTACTTC	CASGGTSGQETQYF